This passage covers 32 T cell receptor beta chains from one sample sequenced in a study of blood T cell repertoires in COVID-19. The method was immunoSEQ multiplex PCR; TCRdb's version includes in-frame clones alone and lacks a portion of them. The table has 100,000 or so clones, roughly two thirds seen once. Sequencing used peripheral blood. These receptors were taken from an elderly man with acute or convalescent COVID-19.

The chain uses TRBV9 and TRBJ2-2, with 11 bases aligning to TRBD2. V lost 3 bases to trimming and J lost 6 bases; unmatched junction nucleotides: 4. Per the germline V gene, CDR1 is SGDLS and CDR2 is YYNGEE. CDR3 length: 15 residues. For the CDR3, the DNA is TGTGCCAGCAGCGGGGGTAGCGGGAGGGCCGGGGAGCTGTTTTTT. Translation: CASSGGSGRAGELFF.

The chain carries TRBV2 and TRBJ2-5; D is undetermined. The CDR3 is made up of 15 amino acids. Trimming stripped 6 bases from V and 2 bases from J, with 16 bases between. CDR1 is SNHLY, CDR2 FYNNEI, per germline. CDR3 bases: TGTGCCAGCAGAGGAGCACCAGTCGTTCAAGAGACCCAGTACTTC. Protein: CASRGAPVVQETQYF.

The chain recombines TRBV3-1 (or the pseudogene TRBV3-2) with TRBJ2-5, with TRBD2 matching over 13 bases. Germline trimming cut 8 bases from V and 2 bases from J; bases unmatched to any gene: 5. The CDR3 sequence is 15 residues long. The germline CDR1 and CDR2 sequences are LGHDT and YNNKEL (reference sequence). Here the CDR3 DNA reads TGTGCCAGCTGCGAGGGACTAGCGGGACAAGAGACCCAGTACTTC. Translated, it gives CASCEGLAGQETQYF.

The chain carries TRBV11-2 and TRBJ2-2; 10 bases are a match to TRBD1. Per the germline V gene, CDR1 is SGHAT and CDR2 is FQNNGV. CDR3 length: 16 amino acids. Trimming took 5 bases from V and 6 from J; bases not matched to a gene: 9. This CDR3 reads CASSARQGAGSGELFF. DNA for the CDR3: TGTGCCAGCAGCGCTAGACAGGGGGCAGGATCCGGGGAGCTGTTTTTT.

In nucleotides, the CDR3 is TGTGCCAGCAGTGGGGAGGCTAGCGGGTACAATGAGCAGTTCTTC. Translated, it gives CASSGEASGYNEQFF. The genes are TRBV2 and TRBJ2-1, with TRBD2 identical over 8 bases. Per the germline V gene, CDR1 is SNHLY and CDR2 is FYNNEI. The CDR3 consists of 15 residues. V trimming: 4 bases; J trimming: 4 bases; junction bases outside the gene matches: 6.

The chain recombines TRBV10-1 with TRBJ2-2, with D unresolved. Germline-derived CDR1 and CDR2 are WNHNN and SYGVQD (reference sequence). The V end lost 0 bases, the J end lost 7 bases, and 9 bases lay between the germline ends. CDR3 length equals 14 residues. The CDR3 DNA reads TGCGCCAGCAGTGAGTCCTTGAGAAACGGGGAGCTGTTTTTT. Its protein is CASSESLRNGELFF.

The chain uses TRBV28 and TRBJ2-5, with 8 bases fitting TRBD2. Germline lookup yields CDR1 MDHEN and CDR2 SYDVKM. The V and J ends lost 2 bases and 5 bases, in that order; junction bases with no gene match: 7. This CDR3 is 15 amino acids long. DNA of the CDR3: TGTGCCAGCAGTTTAGGCCGACGGGAGGGGGAGACCCAGTACTTC. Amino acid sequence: CASSLGRREGETQYF.

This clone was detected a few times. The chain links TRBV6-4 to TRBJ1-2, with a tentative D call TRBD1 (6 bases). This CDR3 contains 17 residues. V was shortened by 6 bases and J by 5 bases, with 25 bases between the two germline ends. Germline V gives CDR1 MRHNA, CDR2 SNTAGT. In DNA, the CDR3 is TGTGCCAGCAGCCGAAACCCAGGAACGGACAGTTATTATGGCTACACCTTC. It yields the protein CASSRNPGTDSYYGYTF.

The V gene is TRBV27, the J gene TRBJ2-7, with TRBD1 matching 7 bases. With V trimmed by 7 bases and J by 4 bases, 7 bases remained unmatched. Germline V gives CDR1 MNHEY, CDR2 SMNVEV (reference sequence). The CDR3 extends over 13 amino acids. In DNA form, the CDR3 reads TGTGCCAGCAAAAGGGACAGTTATTACGAGCAGTACTTC. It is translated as CASKRDSYYEQYF.

CDR3 sequence: CASSAPGTGVSYGYTF. The CDR3 region has the DNA TGTGCCAGCAGTGCCCCCGGGACAGGGGTTTCCTATGGCTACACCTTC. The chain has TRBV28 and TRBJ1-2; 10 bases align to TRBD1. Germline lookup yields CDR1 MDHEN and CDR2 SYDVKM. V lost 5 bases, J lost 4 bases, and 10 bases stayed unmatched. The CDR3 is made up of 16 amino acids.

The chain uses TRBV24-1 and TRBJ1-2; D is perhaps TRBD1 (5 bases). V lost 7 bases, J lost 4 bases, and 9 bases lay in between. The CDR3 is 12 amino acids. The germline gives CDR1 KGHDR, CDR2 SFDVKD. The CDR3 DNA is TGTGCCACCAGCCGGGGGACCTATGGCTACACCTTC. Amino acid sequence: CATSRGTYGYTF.

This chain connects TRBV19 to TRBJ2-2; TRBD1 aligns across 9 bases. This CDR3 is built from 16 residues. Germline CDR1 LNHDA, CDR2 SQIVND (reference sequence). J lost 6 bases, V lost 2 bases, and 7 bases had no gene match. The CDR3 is CASSIWTGVLAGELFF. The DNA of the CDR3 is TGTGCCAGTAGTATATGGACAGGGGTCCTTGCCGGGGAGCTGTTTTTT.

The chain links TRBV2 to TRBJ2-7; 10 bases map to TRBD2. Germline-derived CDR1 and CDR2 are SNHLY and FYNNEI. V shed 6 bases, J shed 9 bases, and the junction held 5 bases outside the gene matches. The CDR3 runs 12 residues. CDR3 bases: TGTGCCAGCAGACTAGCGGGAAAGCGGCAGTACTTC. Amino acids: CASRLAGKRQYF.

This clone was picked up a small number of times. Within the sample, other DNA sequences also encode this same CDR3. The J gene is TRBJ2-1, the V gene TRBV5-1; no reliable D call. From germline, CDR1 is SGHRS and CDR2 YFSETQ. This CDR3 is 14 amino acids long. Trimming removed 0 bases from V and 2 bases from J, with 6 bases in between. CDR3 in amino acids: CASSLESAYNEQFF. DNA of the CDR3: TGCGCCAGCAGCTTGGAATCCGCCTACAATGAGCAGTTCTTC.

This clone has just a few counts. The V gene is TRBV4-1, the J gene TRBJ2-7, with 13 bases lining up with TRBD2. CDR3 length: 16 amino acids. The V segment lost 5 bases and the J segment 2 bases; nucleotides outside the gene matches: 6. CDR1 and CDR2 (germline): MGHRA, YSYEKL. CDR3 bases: TGCGCCAGCAGCTACGGACTAGCGGGAGTTCCCTACGAGCAGTACTTC. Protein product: CASSYGLAGVPYEQYF.

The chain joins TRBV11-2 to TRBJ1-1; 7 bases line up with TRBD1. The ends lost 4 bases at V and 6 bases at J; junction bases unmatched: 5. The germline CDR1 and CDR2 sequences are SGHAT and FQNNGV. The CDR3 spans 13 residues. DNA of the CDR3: TGTGCCAGCAGCTCCAGGGGGGCGCCTGAAGCTTTCTTT. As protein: CASSSRGAPEAFF.

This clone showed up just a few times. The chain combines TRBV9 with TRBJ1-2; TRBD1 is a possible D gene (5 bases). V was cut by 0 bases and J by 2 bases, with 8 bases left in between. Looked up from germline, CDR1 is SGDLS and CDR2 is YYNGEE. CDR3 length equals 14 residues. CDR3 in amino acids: CASSVEGSNYGYTF. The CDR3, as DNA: TGTGCCAGCAGCGTAGAGGGGTCGAACTATGGCTACACCTTC.

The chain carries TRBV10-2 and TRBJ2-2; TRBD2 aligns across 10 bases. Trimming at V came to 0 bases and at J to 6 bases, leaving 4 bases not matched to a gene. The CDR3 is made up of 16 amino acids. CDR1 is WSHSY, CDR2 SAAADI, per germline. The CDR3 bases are TGCGCCAGCAGTGAGTCAGGGACTAGCGATCCCGGGGAGCTGTTTTTT. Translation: CASSESGTSDPGELFF.

CDR3 sequence reads: CASSPTGPAPHTF. The CDR3 region has the DNA TGCGCCAGCAGTCCGACAGGGCCTGCCCCCCACACCTTC. The chain joins TRBV4-3 to TRBJ1-2, with TRBD1 matching over 7 bases. Germline values: CDR1 LGHNA, CDR2 YSLEER. The CDR3 spans 13 residues. V trimming: 6 bases; J trimming: 12 bases; junction bases outside the gene matches: 13.

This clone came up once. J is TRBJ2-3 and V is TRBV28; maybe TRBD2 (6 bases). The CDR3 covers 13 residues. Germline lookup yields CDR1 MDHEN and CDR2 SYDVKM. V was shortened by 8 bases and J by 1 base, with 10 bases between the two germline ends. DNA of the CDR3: TGTGCCAGCCGCCCTAGCGGCACAGATACGCAGTATTTT. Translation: CASRPSGTDTQYF.

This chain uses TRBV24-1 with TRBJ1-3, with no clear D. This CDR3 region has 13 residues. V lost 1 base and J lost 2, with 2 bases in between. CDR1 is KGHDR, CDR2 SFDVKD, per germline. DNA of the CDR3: TGTGCCACCAGTGATTTTACTGGAAACACCATATATTTT. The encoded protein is CATSDFTGNTIYF.

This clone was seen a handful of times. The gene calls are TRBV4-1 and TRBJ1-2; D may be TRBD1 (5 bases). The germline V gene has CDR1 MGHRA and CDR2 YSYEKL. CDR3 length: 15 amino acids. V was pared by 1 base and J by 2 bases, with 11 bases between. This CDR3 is CASSQVDQGNYGYTF. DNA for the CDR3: TGCGCCAGCAGCCAAGTAGATCAGGGAAACTATGGCTACACCTTC.

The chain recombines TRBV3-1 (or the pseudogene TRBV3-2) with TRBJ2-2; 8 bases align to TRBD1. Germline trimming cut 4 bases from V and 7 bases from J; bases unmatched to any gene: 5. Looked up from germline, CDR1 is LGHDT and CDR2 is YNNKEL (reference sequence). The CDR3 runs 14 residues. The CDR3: CASSLTGGIGELFF. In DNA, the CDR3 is TGTGCCAGCAGCCTCACAGGGGGGATCGGGGAGCTGTTTTTT.

In DNA form, the CDR3 reads TGTGCCAGTAGTCAACTAGCGCCAGATACGCAGTATTTT. Its protein is CASSQLAPDTQYF. The chain carries TRBV19 and TRBJ2-3; 7 bases align to TRBD2. The length of the CDR3 is 13 residues. With V trimmed by 5 bases and J by 4 bases, 3 bases remained unmatched. Per the germline V gene, CDR1 is LNHDA and CDR2 is SQIVND (reference sequence).

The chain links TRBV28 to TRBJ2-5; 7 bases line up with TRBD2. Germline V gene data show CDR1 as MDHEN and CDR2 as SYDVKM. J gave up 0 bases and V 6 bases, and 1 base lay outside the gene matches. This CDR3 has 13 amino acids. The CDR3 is CASRRGNQETQYF. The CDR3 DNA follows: TGTGCCAGCAGGCGGGGGAACCAAGAGACCCAGTACTTC.

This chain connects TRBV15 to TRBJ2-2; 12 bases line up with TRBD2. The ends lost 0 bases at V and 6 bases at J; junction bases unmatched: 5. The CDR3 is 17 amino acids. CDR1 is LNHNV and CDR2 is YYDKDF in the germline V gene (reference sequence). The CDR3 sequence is CATSREGLAGIAGELFF. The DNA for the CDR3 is TGTGCCACCAGCAGAGAGGGACTAGCGGGCATTGCCGGGGAGCTGTTTTTT.

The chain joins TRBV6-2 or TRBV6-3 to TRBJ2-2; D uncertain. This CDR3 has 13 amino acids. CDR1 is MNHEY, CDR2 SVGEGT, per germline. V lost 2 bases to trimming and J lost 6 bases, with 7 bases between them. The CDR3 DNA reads TGTGCCAGCAGTTACCCGCGGCCCGGGGAGCTGTTTTTT. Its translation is CASSYPRPGELFF.

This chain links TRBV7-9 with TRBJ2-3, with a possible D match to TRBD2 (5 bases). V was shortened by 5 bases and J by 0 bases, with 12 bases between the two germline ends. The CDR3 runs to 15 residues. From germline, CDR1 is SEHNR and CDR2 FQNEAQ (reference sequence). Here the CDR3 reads CASSPSLHSTDTQYF. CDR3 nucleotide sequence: TGTGCCAGCAGCCCTAGCTTACACAGCACAGATACGCAGTATTTT.

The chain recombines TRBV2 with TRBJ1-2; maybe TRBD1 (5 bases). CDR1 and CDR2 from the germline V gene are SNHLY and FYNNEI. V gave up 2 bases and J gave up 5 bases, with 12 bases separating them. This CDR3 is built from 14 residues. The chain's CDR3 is CASSEQGGMYGYTF. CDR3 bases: TGTGCCAGCAGTGAACAGGGCGGAATGTATGGCTACACCTTC.

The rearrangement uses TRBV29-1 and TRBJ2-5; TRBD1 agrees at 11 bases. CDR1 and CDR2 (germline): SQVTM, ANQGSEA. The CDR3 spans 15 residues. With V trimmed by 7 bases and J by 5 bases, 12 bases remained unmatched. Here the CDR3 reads CSALPGTGGHETQYF. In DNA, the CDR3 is TGCAGCGCCTTACCCGGGACAGGGGGACACGAGACCCAGTACTTC.

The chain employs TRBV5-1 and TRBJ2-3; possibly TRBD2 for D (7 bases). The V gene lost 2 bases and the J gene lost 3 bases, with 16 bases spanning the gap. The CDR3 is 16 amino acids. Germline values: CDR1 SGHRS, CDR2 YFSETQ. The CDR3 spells CASSLRGRARTDTQYF. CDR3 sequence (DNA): TGCGCCAGCAGCTTAAGGGGGAGGGCGAGAACAGATACGCAGTATTTT.

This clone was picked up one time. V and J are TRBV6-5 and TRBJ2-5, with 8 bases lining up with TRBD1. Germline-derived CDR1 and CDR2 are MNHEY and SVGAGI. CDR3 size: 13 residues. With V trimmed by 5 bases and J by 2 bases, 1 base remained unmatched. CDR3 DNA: TGTGCCAGCAGTCGGACAGGGCAAGAGACCCAGTACTTC. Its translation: CASSRTGQETQYF.